Below, 18 T cell receptor beta chains from the same sample are listed, as sequenced in a study of cytomegalovirus exposure and HLA in healthy donors. 60 Vbeta and 13 Jbeta primers were used in PCR. The data were produced by immunoSEQ multiplex PCR, yet TCRdb's version contains in-frame clones alone and is incomplete. The repertoire holds 150,000 to 200,000 clones, with around 74% as singletons. The sample comprised PBMCs. Every receptor here comes from a female donor in good health and CMV-seronegative.

The V call is TRBV29-1, the J call TRBJ1-2; 7 positions match TRBD1. CDR1 and CDR2 from the germline V gene are SQVTM and ANQGSEA. This CDR3 is built from 12 residues. The CDR3 DNA is TGCACCCTGAAGGGGGCGGACTATGGCTACACCTTC. Translated, it gives CTLKGADYGYTF.

The rearrangement uses TRBV30 and TRBJ1-1; perhaps TRBD1 as D (5 bases). This CDR3 has 13 residues. The germline V gene encodes CDR1 GTSNPN and CDR2 SVGIG (reference sequence). V was cut by 0 bases and J by 10 bases, with 15 bases left in between. CDR3 sequence reads: CAWSVRVRATAFF. The CDR3 region has the DNA TGTGCCTGGAGTGTAAGGGTCAGGGCGACAGCTTTCTTT.

The CDR3, as DNA: TGTGCCAGCAGCCCTACGGGAGGGCGAAGGACCGGGGAGCTGTTTTTT. This codes for CASSPTGGRRTGELFF. This chain links TRBV5-4 with TRBJ2-2, with 8 bases matching TRBD2. The V gene's germline CDR1 is SGHNT and CDR2 YYREEE (reference sequence). The CDR3 covers 16 residues. Unmatched junction bases numbered 10, after V lost 4 bases and J lost 5 bases.

The chain combines TRBV10-3 with TRBJ2-3, with D possibly matching TRBD2 (5 bases). Germline V gene lookup returns CDR1 ENHRY and CDR2 SYGVKD. The CDR3 is 17 amino acids. Trimming stripped 2 bases from V and 4 bases from J, with 19 bases between. The CDR3 nucleotides are TGTGCCATCAGTGAGGGAAGGCTTCCGGGATCCTCAGATACGCAGTATTTT. It codes for CAISEGRLPGSSDTQYF.

The chain combines TRBV7-2 with TRBJ1-1, with D perhaps TRBD1 (6 bases). Trimming stripped 2 bases from V and 6 bases from J, with 16 bases between. The CDR3 totals 15 residues. Looked up from germline, CDR1 is SGHTA and CDR2 is FQGNSA. Here the CDR3 DNA reads TGTGCCAGCAGCTTAACAGGGAGTCTCGGGGCTGAAGCTTTCTTT. The encoded protein is CASSLTGSLGAEAFF.

The J gene is TRBJ2-1, the V gene TRBV9; D perhaps matches TRBD2 (5 bases). Germline V lookup: CDR1 SGDLS, CDR2 YYNGEE. Trimming removed 0 bases at V and 8 bases at J, with 6 bases between. CDR3 length: 12 amino acids. CDR3 region: CASSVGEYEQFF. Here the CDR3 DNA reads TGTGCCAGCAGCGTAGGGGAGTATGAGCAGTTCTTC. Drawing the rest from reference TRBV9 and TRBJ2-1, the complete variable domain is DSGVTQTPKHLITATGQRVTLRCSPRSGDLSVYWYQQSLDQGLQFLIQYYNGEERAKGNILERFSAQQFPDLHSELNLSSLELGDSALYFCASSVGEYEQFFGPGTRLTVL.

The V gene is TRBV20-1, the J gene TRBJ2-7; the D is unclear. The CDR3 runs to 11 residues. The germline V and J ends were trimmed by 3 bases and 11 bases, with 14 bases remaining between them. Germline CDR1 reads DFQATT; CDR2 reads SNEGSKA (reference sequence). CDR3 in amino acids: CSARASPREYF. The DNA for the CDR3 is TGCAGTGCTAGGGCCTCCCCCCGGGAGTACTTC.

The chain carries TRBV5-1 and TRBJ2-3; 11 bases fit TRBD2. Germline CDR1 SGHRS, CDR2 YFSETQ. V was pared by 3 bases and J by 8 bases, with 11 bases of the junction left unmatched. The CDR3 covers 16 residues. The DNA for the CDR3 is TGCGCCAGCAGCTCCCGAGGTAGCGGGGGGGTCGGTACGCAGTATTTT. Amino acids: CASSSRGSGGVGTQYF.

The chain is built from TRBV29-1 and TRBJ2-7, with 9 bases that match TRBD1. The germline CDR1 and CDR2 sequences are SQVTM and ANQGSEA. V gave up 6 bases and J gave up 3 bases; unmatched junction bases: 6. The CDR3 is 13 residues long. CDR3 sequence (DNA): TGCAGCGTCCGAACAGGGGGCGGCTACGAGCAGTACTTC. Its translation is CSVRTGGGYEQYF.

The genes are TRBV18 and TRBJ2-7, with no clear D. Germline CDR1 and CDR2: KGHSH and LQKENI. The CDR3 sequence is 13 residues long. The V and J ends lost 2 bases and 2 bases respectively, with 7 bases between them. Written as DNA, the CDR3 is TGTGCCAGCTCACCATCAGGCACCTACGAGCAGTACTTC. Residues: CASSPSGTYEQYF.

This clone was seen only a few times. The chain uses TRBV19 and TRBJ2-3; D is possibly TRBD1 (6 bases). The CDR3 runs to 15 residues. CDR1 is LNHDA and CDR2 is SQIVND in the germline V gene (reference sequence). V gave up 3 bases and J gave up 1 base, with 11 bases separating them. CDR3 loop: CASSISTGRTDTQYF. CDR3 coding DNA: TGTGCCAGTAGTATTTCGACAGGTCGCACAGATACGCAGTATTTT.

This sequence joins TRBV27 and TRBJ1-3; D call uncertain. V was shortened by 7 bases and J by 2 bases, with 3 bases between the two germline ends. This CDR3 is built from 11 residues. The germline CDR1 and CDR2 sequences are MNHEY and SMNVEV (reference sequence). In nucleotides, the CDR3 is TGTGCCAGCACGGCTGGAAACACCATATATTTT. Translating gives CASTAGNTIYF.

This sequence joins TRBV28 and TRBJ1-2, with D uncertain. This CDR3 region has 13 residues. Looked up from germline, CDR1 is MDHEN and CDR2 is SYDVKM. Trimming stripped 7 bases from V and 3 bases from J, with 12 bases between. The CDR3 sequence is CASNRLGDYGYTF. In nucleotides, the CDR3 is TGTGCCAGCAATCGACTCGGTGACTATGGCTACACCTTC.

The chain combines TRBV7-2 with TRBJ2-3; maybe TRBD2 (5 bases). With 3 bases removed from V and 0 bases from J, the gap between germline ends came to 7 bases. This CDR3 contains 14 residues. CDR1 SGHTA and CDR2 FQGNSA come from the germline V gene. CDR3 sequence reads: CASSFWTSTDTQYF. The CDR3 DNA sequence: TGTGCCAGCAGCTTTTGGACTAGCACAGATACGCAGTATTTT.

This clone was seen only a few times. The chain is built from TRBV11-1 and TRBJ2-1; 15 nucleotides agree with TRBD2. Germline assignment: CDR1 SGHAT and CDR2 FQDESV (reference sequence). Trimming at V came to 2 bases and at J to 9 bases, leaving 5 bases not matched to a gene. The CDR3 spans 16 residues. The chain's CDR3 is CASSLFPGLAGGEQFF. The DNA of the CDR3 is TGTGCCAGCAGCTTATTTCCGGGACTAGCGGGAGGTGAGCAGTTCTTC.

The genes are TRBV19 and TRBJ2-7; a weak D match, TRBD1 (5 bases). Germline lookup yields CDR1 LNHDA and CDR2 SQIVND (reference sequence). The CDR3 loop spans 15 amino acids. V was trimmed by 6 bases and J by 2 bases, leaving 17 bases between them. The CDR3 reads CASRALWEGAYEQYF. CDR3 nucleotides: TGTGCCAGTAGGGCCTTGTGGGAAGGGGCCTACGAGCAGTACTTC.

This chain's CDR3 is CASRTGQGFGGTEAFF. DNA of the CDR3: TGTGCCAGCAGGACGGGACAGGGGTTCGGAGGGACTGAAGCTTTCTTT. This chain connects TRBV27 to TRBJ1-1; TRBD1 matches at 10 bases. The V gene end was trimmed by 6 bases and the J gene end by 5 bases; junction bases not matched to a gene: 12. The CDR3 has 16 residues. Germline CDR1 reads MNHEY; CDR2 reads SMNVEV (reference sequence).

The CDR3 sequence: CSVEDVTGGLHIQYF. The CDR3 nucleotides are TGCAGCGTTGAAGACGTGACAGGGGGCTTACACATTCAGTACTTC. The V and J genes are TRBV29-1 and TRBJ2-4; 10 positions match TRBD1. V lost 0 bases and J lost 8; bases outside the gene matches: 7. Germline V gene sequence: CDR1 SQVTM, CDR2 ANQGSEA. CDR3 length equals 15 residues.